Each of the 32 T cell receptor beta chains below was sequenced from the same sample in a study of response to subunit inactivated influenza vaccine. TCRdb re-analysed the RT-PCR reads in MiXCR, keeping a single row per CDR3 protein. This sample carries roughly 620,000 distinct CDR3 sequences, 11% of them seen once, and the ten largest clones take 9.5% to 11%. The sample also formed part of further work on T cells expressing NK-cell markers. That paper states: As the method of synthesis, 5'RACE template switching with UMIs yielded TCR beta cDNA.

Sequenced here: PBMCs from blood, sampled on the day of vaccination. These receptors originate from a man aged 45 to 65 who received an inactivated influenza vaccine.

This clonotype was detected only a few times. This chain uses TRBV18 with TRBJ2-5, with 9 bases identical to TRBD1. Trimming removed 3 bases from V and 5 bases from J; junction bases left unmatched: 13. CDR3 size: 17 residues. Germline-derived CDR1 and CDR2 are KGHSH and LQKENI. In nucleotides, the CDR3 is TGTGCCAGCTCACCGCGCTCCGGGACAGGGAGGATCGAGACCCAGTACTTC. Amino acid sequence: CASSPRSGTGRIETQYF.

This clonotype was seen a handful of times. This chain uses TRBV7-9 with TRBJ2-3, with 9 bases identical to TRBD2. Losses at the gene ends were 7 bases for V and 5 bases for J; bases not matched to a gene: 7. Per the germline V gene, CDR1 is SEHNR and CDR2 is FQNEAQ (reference sequence). This CDR3 is built from 14 residues. This CDR3 reads CASTFSGGIDTQYF. The CDR3 coding sequence is TGTGCCAGCACCTTTAGCGGGGGAATAGATACGCAGTATTTT.

This clonotype was recorded a few times. The chain uses TRBV6-2 or TRBV6-3 and TRBJ2-7; 11 bases are a match to TRBD1. The CDR3 runs 16 residues. Germline-derived CDR1 and CDR2 are MNHEY and SVGEGT. With 5 bases clipped from V and 2 bases from J, the junction kept 8 bases outside the gene matches. The CDR3 protein is CASSRIPGQGAYEQYF. DNA of the CDR3: TGTGCCAGCAGTCGAATACCGGGACAGGGGGCCTACGAGCAGTACTTC.

This clonotype was seen repeatedly, ten times or more. V usage is TRBV5-1 and J usage is TRBJ1-1; D is uncertain. This CDR3 spans 13 amino acids. Germline CDR1 reads SGHRS; CDR2 reads YFSETQ. V was pared by 4 bases and J by 2 bases, with 9 bases between. This chain's CDR3 is CASSVDGNTEAFF. The CDR3 nucleotides are TGCGCCAGCAGCGTAGACGGTAACACTGAAGCTTTCTTT.

This chain joins TRBV12-3 or TRBV12-4 and TRBJ1-3, with 8 bases lining up with TRBD1. V shed 4 bases, J shed 0 bases, and the junction held 2 bases outside the gene matches. CDR3 length: 15 residues. The CDR3 reads CASSYDRGSGNTIYF. The CDR3 DNA sequence: TGTGCCAGCAGTTACGACAGGGGCTCTGGAAACACCATATATTTT.

This clonotype has more than one count but fewer than ten. This sequence joins TRBV29-1 and TRBJ2-1; D may be TRBD2 (5 bases). V dropped 7 bases and J dropped 10 bases, with 17 bases sitting between them. CDR3 length equals 12 residues. Germline assignment: CDR1 SQVTM and CDR2 ANQGSEA. CDR3 nucleotide sequence: TGCAGCGGCAGCGAAACTAGGGAGGAGCAGTTCTTC. It translates to CSGSETREEQFF.

This clonotype was counted a few times. The chain has TRBV7-2 and TRBJ2-1, with D tentatively TRBD1 (5 bases). Trimming removed 5 bases at V and 1 base at J, with 15 bases between. Per germline, CDR1 SGHTA and CDR2 FQGNSA. CDR3 length: 16 residues. CDR3 bases: TGTGCCAGCAGCCGCAGGGTTGGGGAATCCTACAATGAGCAGTTCTTC. Its translation: CASSRRVGESYNEQFF.

This clonotype showed up many times. The chain combines TRBV5-1 with TRBJ2-5; a possible D gene is TRBD2 (6 bases). Germline V CDR1 and CDR2: SGHRS, YFSETQ. Trimming pared 0 bases from V and 4 bases from J, leaving 13 bases between. The CDR3 consists of 15 residues. The CDR3 nucleotides read TGCGCCAGCAGCTTGGGGACGCGGAGGGGAGAGACCCAGTACTTC. Its translation is CASSLGTRRGETQYF.

The V and J genes are TRBV14 and TRBJ2-3; 7 bases agree with TRBD2. This CDR3 is 15 amino acids long. Germline V gene data show CDR1 as SGHDN and CDR2 as FVKESK. J lost 3 bases, V lost 6 bases, and 9 bases had no gene match. Here the CDR3 reads CASSFWGLHTDTQYF. CDR3 coding DNA: TGTGCCAGCAGTTTCTGGGGACTACATACAGATACGCAGTATTTT.

This clonotype came up a few times. The gene calls are TRBV2 and TRBJ1-2; tentatively, D is TRBD1 (6 bases). Germline lookup yields CDR1 SNHLY and CDR2 FYNNEI. V was pared by 1 base and J by 0 bases, with 6 bases between. The CDR3 covers 14 residues. The DNA for the CDR3 is TGTGCCAGCAGTGAAGGACAGGCTAACTATGGCTACACCTTC. Protein sequence: CASSEGQANYGYTF. Variable domain in full (rest from reference TRBV2 and TRBJ1-2): EPEVTQTPSHQVTQMGQEVILRCVPISNHLYFYWYRQILGQKVEFLVSFYNNEISEKSEIFDDQFSVERPDGSNFTLKIRSTKLEDSAMYFCASSEGQANYGYTFGSGTRLTVV.

This clonotype was picked up many times. J is TRBJ2-1 and V is TRBV20-1; D is possibly TRBD2 (6 bases). This CDR3 spans 15 amino acids. The germline V and J ends were trimmed by 3 bases and 0 bases, with 12 bases remaining between them. Germline V gives CDR1 DFQATT, CDR2 SNEGSKA (reference sequence). DNA of the CDR3: TGCAGTGCTAGTGGCCACGGGAGCTCCTACAATGAGCAGTTCTTC. Translating gives CSASGHGSSYNEQFF.

This clonotype has only a few counts. The genes are TRBV9 and TRBJ2-5; 9 bases are a match to TRBD1. The CDR3 length is 16 residues. The germline V gene encodes CDR1 SGDLS and CDR2 YYNGEE. The V gene end was trimmed by 0 bases and the J gene end by 5 bases; junction bases not matched to a gene: 8. The CDR3 protein is CASSVAPGQGAETQYF. For the CDR3, the DNA is TGTGCCAGCAGCGTAGCACCGGGACAGGGTGCTGAGACCCAGTACTTC.

The V and J genes are TRBV4-3 and TRBJ2-5; 8 nucleotides align to TRBD2. The CDR3 is 16 amino acids. V gave up 0 bases and J gave up 7 bases; unmatched junction bases: 10. Germline assignment: CDR1 LGHNA and CDR2 YSLEER. The CDR3 DNA reads TGCGCCAGCAGCCAAGATATGGCTAGCGGGTCTGGGACCCAGTACTTC. As protein: CASSQDMASGSGTQYF.

The J gene is TRBJ1-2, the V gene TRBV5-6; possibly TRBD1 for D (5 bases). In germline, CDR1 is SGHDT, CDR2 YYEEEE. The CDR3 has 15 residues. The V and J ends lost 3 bases and 7 bases respectively, with 19 bases between them. In DNA form, the CDR3 reads TGTGCCAGCAGCTCCCGAGGCAGGGAGAAGCTTGGCTACACCTTC. Amino acids: CASSSRGREKLGYTF.

This clonotype was detected only a few times. The chain employs TRBV11-2 and TRBJ2-6; D might be TRBD1 (6 bases). From germline, CDR1 is SGHAT and CDR2 FQNNGV. Trimming pared 1 base from V and 13 bases from J, leaving 11 bases between. This CDR3 spans 13 amino acids. Here the CDR3 DNA reads TGTGCCAGCAGCTTAGTTGCTGACAGGGTCCTGACTTTC. It codes for CASSLVADRVLTF.

This clonotype was seen more than once but under ten times. This rearrangement joins TRBV5-1 to TRBJ2-5; 10 bases agree with TRBD2. V shed 0 bases and J 4 bases; nucleotides not matched to a gene: 12. The CDR3 is 18 amino acids. The germline gives CDR1 SGHRS, CDR2 YFSETQ. In nucleotides, the CDR3 is TGCGCCAGCAGCTTGGCGGCTAGCGGGGGTATTTTACGAGAGACCCAGTACTTC. It translates to CASSLAASGGILRETQYF.

This clonotype was seen a handful of times. The CDR3 bases are TGCAGCGTTGCTCAACGTCCCTCCCAGGGACATGAGCAGTTCTTC. It encodes CSVAQRPSQGHEQFF. The chain couples TRBV29-1 to TRBJ2-1, with D perhaps given as TRBD1 or TRBD2 (5 bases each). Germline V lookup: CDR1 SQVTM, CDR2 ANQGSEA. V lost 4 bases and J lost 8, with 21 bases in between. CDR3 size: 15 residues.

The J gene is TRBJ2-7, the V gene TRBV6-2 or TRBV6-3, with 10 nucleotides matching TRBD1. V lost 6 bases to trimming and J lost 2 bases; unmatched junction nucleotides: 10. The V gene's germline CDR1 is MNHEY and CDR2 SVGEGT. This CDR3 spans 16 amino acids. In DNA, the CDR3 is TGTGCCAGCAGCCCCTACGGGGACAGGGGAGCCTACGAGCAGTACTTC. It translates to CASSPYGDRGAYEQYF.

The genes are TRBV7-2 and TRBJ2-5; 9 bases match TRBD2. Germline V lookup: CDR1 SGHTA, CDR2 FQGNSA. This CDR3 is 15 amino acids long. J lost 1 base, V lost 5 bases, and 5 bases had no gene match. The CDR3 here is CASSTQTSGQETQYF. In DNA, the CDR3 is TGTGCCAGCAGCACCCAGACTAGCGGCCAAGAGACCCAGTACTTC.

For the CDR3, the DNA is TGTGCCAGCAGTTCACCTACAGTTTCCTACGAGCAGTACTTC. It encodes CASSSPTVSYEQYF. The chain joins TRBV28 to TRBJ2-7; D unclear. Per the germline V gene, CDR1 is MDHEN and CDR2 is SYDVKM. Trimming removed 4 bases at V and 1 base at J, with 11 bases between. The CDR3 runs to 14 residues.

This clonotype came up a few times. The V call is TRBV27, the J call TRBJ1-1; no reliable D call. CDR1 and CDR2 from the germline V gene are MNHEY and SMNVEV (reference sequence). There are 14 residues in the CDR3. Trimming pared 5 bases from V and 3 bases from J, leaving 13 bases between. In DNA form, the CDR3 reads TGTGCCAGCAGTGTCCATGATTCTTACACTGAAGCTTTCTTT. This translates into CASSVHDSYTEAFF.

The V gene is TRBV12-3 or TRBV12-4, the J gene TRBJ1-3; D is unclear. V lost 3 bases and J lost 0, with 12 bases in between. This CDR3 contains 16 residues. The chain's CDR3 is CASSFSRIYSGNTIYF. The CDR3 nucleotides read TGTGCCAGCAGTTTCTCTAGGATATACTCTGGAAACACCATATATTTT.

This clonotype was recorded a few times. The chain has TRBV12-3 or TRBV12-4 and TRBJ2-3, with D perhaps TRBD2 (5 bases). Trimming stripped 5 bases from V and 14 bases from J, with 14 bases between. The CDR3 is made up of 11 amino acids. The CDR3 region is CASSRSASPYF. CDR3 coding DNA: TGTGCCAGCAGTCGTAGCGCAAGTCCGTATTTT.

The chain links TRBV5-1 to TRBJ1-4; the D is unclear. In germline, CDR1 is SGHRS, CDR2 YFSETQ. This CDR3 region has 16 residues. V lost 2 bases to trimming and J lost 0 bases, with 11 bases between them. The CDR3 nucleotides read TGCGCCAGCAGCTTCGAGGGAGGAACAACTAATGAAAAACTGTTTTTT. It yields the protein CASSFEGGTTNEKLFF.

In this sample, this clonotype turned up a few times. The V call is TRBV15, the J call TRBJ1-2; D is unresolved. The CDR3 runs 14 residues. With 0 bases removed from V and 4 bases from J, the gap between germline ends came to 9 bases. CDR1 is LNHNV and CDR2 is YYDKDF in the germline V gene (reference sequence). The CDR3 loop is CATSRDRHSYGYTF. The CDR3 DNA reads as TGTGCCACCAGCAGAGATCGACACTCCTATGGCTACACCTTC. The complete variable domain, with remaining parts taken from reference TRBV15 and TRBJ1-2, reads DAMVIQNPRYQVTQFGKPVTLSCSQTLNHNVMYWYQQKSSQAPKLLFHYYDKDFNNEADTPDNFQSRRPNTSFCFLDIRSPGLGDTAMYLCATSRDRHSYGYTFGSGTRLTVV.

This clonotype was seen only a few times. The V gene is TRBV6-1, the J gene TRBJ2-3; D might be TRBD1 (6 bases). There are 14 residues in the CDR3. Per germline, CDR1 MNHNS and CDR2 SASEGT. V lost 8 bases, J lost 2 bases, and 14 bases lay in between. CDR3 sequence reads: CASRRGGITDTQYF. The CDR3 DNA follows: TGTGCCAGCCGCCGAGGGGGAATCACAGATACGCAGTATTTT.

In regard to this clonotype: One base away lies a much larger clone, so this may be a sequencing read error. V is TRBV30 and J is TRBJ1-3; the D is unclear. The germline V gene has CDR1 GTSNPN and CDR2 SVGIG (reference sequence). Between the trimmed V and J ends, which lost 5 bases and 4 bases, there was a span of 6 bases. This CDR3 has 11 residues. CDR3 amino acids: CAWCGGNTIYF. The CDR3 DNA follows: TGTGCCTGGTGTGGGGGAAACACCATATATTTT.

The V and J genes are TRBV4-2 and TRBJ2-1; 12 positions match TRBD2. The V and J ends lost 1 base and 7 bases, in that order; junction bases with no gene match: 11. Germline V gene sequence: CDR1 LGHNA, CDR2 YNFKEQ. This CDR3 spans 18 amino acids. This CDR3 reads CASSQARWGLAGWNEQFF. The DNA for the CDR3 is TGTGCCAGCAGCCAAGCCCGGTGGGGACTAGCGGGCTGGAATGAGCAGTTCTTC.

The chain employs TRBV20-1 and TRBJ2-7, with 9 bases fitting TRBD2. CDR3 length equals 13 residues. From germline, CDR1 is DFQATT and CDR2 SNEGSKA (reference sequence). V lost 1 base to trimming and J lost 4 bases; unmatched junction nucleotides: 2. The CDR3 here is CSARVLAGYEQYF. In DNA, the CDR3 is TGCAGTGCTAGAGTTCTAGCGGGATACGAGCAGTACTTC.

J is TRBJ1-4 and V is TRBV12-3 or TRBV12-4; D call uncertain. The CDR3 has 13 amino acids. V lost 2 bases, J lost 7 bases, and 8 bases lay in between. The CDR3 spells CASSLYTPEKLFF. The CDR3 DNA reads TGTGCCAGCAGTTTATACACCCCTGAAAAACTGTTTTTT.

This clonotype was detected only a few times. The V gene is TRBV15, the J gene TRBJ1-2; 9 nucleotides line up with TRBD1. The V gene end was trimmed by 6 bases and the J gene end by 6 bases; junction bases not matched to a gene: 8. Germline lookup yields CDR1 LNHNV and CDR2 YYDKDF (reference sequence). The CDR3 loop spans 14 amino acids. CDR3 sequence reads: CATRDNRGLDGYTF. The CDR3 region has the DNA TGTGCCACCAGGGATAACAGGGGGCTTGATGGCTACACCTTC.

The V and J genes are TRBV5-1 and TRBJ2-7; 7 bases are a match to TRBD1. Per the germline V gene, CDR1 is SGHRS and CDR2 is YFSETQ. This CDR3 region has 15 residues. V gave up 3 bases and J gave up 5 bases; unmatched junction bases: 11. CDR3 loop: CASSSQTGSLNEQYF. The CDR3 DNA follows: TGCGCCAGCAGCTCCCAGACAGGGAGTCTCAACGAGCAGTACTTC.